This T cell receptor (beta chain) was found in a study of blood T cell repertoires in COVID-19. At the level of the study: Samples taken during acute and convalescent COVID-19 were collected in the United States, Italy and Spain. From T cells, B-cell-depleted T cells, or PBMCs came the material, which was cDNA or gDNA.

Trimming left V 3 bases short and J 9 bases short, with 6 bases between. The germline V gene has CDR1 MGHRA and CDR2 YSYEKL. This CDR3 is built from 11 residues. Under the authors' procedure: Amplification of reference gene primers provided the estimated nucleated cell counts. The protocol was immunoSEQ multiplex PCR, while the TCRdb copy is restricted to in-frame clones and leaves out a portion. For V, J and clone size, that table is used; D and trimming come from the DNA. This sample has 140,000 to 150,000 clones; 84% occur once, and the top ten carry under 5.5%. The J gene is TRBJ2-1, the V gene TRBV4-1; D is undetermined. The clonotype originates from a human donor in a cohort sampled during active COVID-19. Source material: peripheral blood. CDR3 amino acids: CASSHGAEQFF. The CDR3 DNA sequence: TGCGCCAGCAGCCACGGTGCTGAGCAGTTCTTC.